This paragraph reports one T cell receptor (beta chain). Its antigen is unidentified. The sample belongs to a study of cytomegalovirus exposure and HLA in healthy donors. Study summary: HLA-typed donors contributed 80 million to 85 million unique TCRs, which were held in an early data release.

Use of 60 Vbeta and 13 Jbeta primers characterized the PCR. Using immunoSEQ multiplex PCR, the repertoire was profiled, and TCRdb retains in-frame clones only, with some absent. The sample gives about 160,000 clones, approximately 76% of which show up once; over 1.1% is in the top ten. Study-level findings and limits: A later analysis reported that several of the most significant clusters appeared to be linked to common viral pathogens, among them Epstein-Barr virus. A later analysis reportedly identified an Asian-associated ancestry cluster as carrying fewer N-insertions than the roughly 670-donor mean.

The sample consisted of PBMCs. The receptor was isolated from a man between 60 and 70 years old in good health and CMV-seronegative.

The DNA for the CDR3 is TGTGCCTGGAGTCTGAACAGGGGATCGGGAAACACCATATATTTT. Protein sequence: CAWSLNRGSGNTIYF. The chain is built from TRBV30 and TRBJ1-3; 7 bases line up with TRBD1. Germline values: CDR1 GTSNPN, CDR2 SVGIG (reference sequence). The CDR3 totals 15 residues. Trimming removed 2 bases from V and 4 bases from J; junction bases left unmatched: 8.